These 16 T cell receptor beta chains originate from one sample sequenced in a study of PD-1 blockade in classical Hodgkin lymphoma. All patients relapsed after autologous stem cell transplantation, and brentuximab vedotin exposure varied. Measured with immunoSEQ multiplex PCR; TCRdb has only the in-frame clones, and not every one. The data hold roughly 40,000 clones, with approximately 71% observed a single time. Sequences were derived from peripheral blood mononuclear cells (PBMCs), sampled at baseline. The receptors derive from a human donor with classical Hodgkin lymphoma.

The chain uses TRBV5-6 and TRBJ2-2; perhaps TRBD2 as D (5 bases). The V gene lost 1 base and the J gene lost 8 bases, with 9 bases spanning the gap. Germline assignment: CDR1 SGHDT and CDR2 YYEEEE. The CDR3 covers 13 residues. The CDR3 nucleotides are TGTGCCAGCAGCTTGTCGGGGAAGGGGGAGCTGTTTTTT. Translated: CASSLSGKGELFF.

J is TRBJ1-2 and V is TRBV20-1; D not resolved. CDR3 size: 9 residues. CDR1 is DFQATT and CDR2 is SNEGSKA in the germline V gene (reference sequence). Trimming left V 5 bases short and J 8 bases short, with 6 bases between. CDR3 residues: CSALKGYTF. For the CDR3, the DNA is TGCAGTGCTTTGAAGGGCTACACCTTC.

This sequence joins TRBV5-1 and TRBJ2-1, with 8 bases identical to TRBD2. Germline V gives CDR1 SGHRS, CDR2 YFSETQ. J lost 10 bases, V lost 4 bases, and 13 bases had no gene match. This CDR3 is built from 15 residues. CDR3 in amino acids: CASSLQGTSLREQFF. The CDR3 DNA follows: TGCGCCAGCAGCCTGCAAGGGACTAGTCTCCGCGAGCAGTTCTTC.

The chain uses TRBV27 and TRBJ2-4; 8 bases agree with TRBD1. J gave up 0 bases and V 8 bases, and 15 bases lay outside the gene matches. Germline CDR1 and CDR2: MNHEY and SMNVEV (reference sequence). This CDR3 region has 18 residues. The DNA of the CDR3 is TGTGCCAGCGGGACGGACAGGGAGAGACAGCTAGCCAAAAACATTCAGTACTTC. It yields the protein CASGTDRERQLAKNIQYF.

The chain recombines TRBV4-2 with TRBJ2-1, with 14 bases matching TRBD2. Per germline, CDR1 LGHNA and CDR2 YNFKEQ. Trimming took 0 bases from V and 7 from J; bases not matched to a gene: 5. The CDR3 has 17 residues. CDR3 DNA: TGTGCCAGCAGCCAAGATTCCGGGACTAGCGGGAGAAATGAGCAGTTCTTC. Protein sequence: CASSQDSGTSGRNEQFF.

J is TRBJ1-4 and V is TRBV6-6, with TRBD1 as a possible D gene (6 bases). This CDR3 spans 14 amino acids. Trimming removed 7 bases at V and 9 bases at J, with 18 bases between. Germline V gene lookup returns CDR1 MNHNY and CDR2 SVGAGI (reference sequence). CDR3 bases: TGTGCCAGCATTACTTCCGGGACACTGAAAAAACTGTTTTTT. It translates to CASITSGTLKKLFF.

CDR3 nucleotides: TGTGCCAGCAGTGATTACCAGGAGAGTAGTTTGTTGGACATTCAGTACTTC. It translates to CASSDYQESSLLDIQYF. This chain uses TRBV2 with TRBJ2-4; D not resolved. With 3 bases removed from V and 8 bases from J, the gap between germline ends came to 23 bases. Germline loops: CDR1 SNHLY, CDR2 FYNNEI. This CDR3 spans 17 amino acids.

The chain has TRBV30 and TRBJ2-2; no definite D call. Trimming took 0 bases from V and 3 from J, leaving 5 bases between them. This CDR3 is 13 amino acids long. Germline assignment: CDR1 GTSNPN and CDR2 SVGIG (reference sequence). The CDR3 nucleotides read TGTGCCTGGAGTGTATACGACACCGGGGAGCTGTTTTTT. The encoded protein is CAWSVYDTGELFF.

The V call is TRBV10-3, the J call TRBJ2-1; maybe TRBD2 (5 bases). In germline, CDR1 is ENHRY, CDR2 SYGVKD. Deletions cut 0 bases from V and 7 bases from J, with 13 bases between. The CDR3 sequence is 15 residues long. DNA of the CDR3: TGTGCCATCAGTGAGTCGAGGGATAGTAGGAATGAGCAGTTCTTC. Translated: CAISESRDSRNEQFF.

This clone appeared a few times. This chain uses TRBV19 with TRBJ2-1; possibly TRBD1 or TRBD2 for D (5 bases each). This CDR3 spans 17 amino acids. The V gene lost 5 bases and the J gene lost 2 bases, with 19 bases spanning the gap. Germline V gene lookup returns CDR1 LNHDA and CDR2 SQIVND (reference sequence). The CDR3 region has the DNA TGTGCCAGTAGTCGCGGTTGGGGGACGGTTACCTACAATGAGCAGTTCTTC. Amino acids: CASSRGWGTVTYNEQFF.

V gene TRBV7-9 combines with J gene TRBJ1-1, with D perhaps TRBD1 (5 bases). Germline CDR1 and CDR2: SEHNR and FQNEAQ (reference sequence). This CDR3 is 13 amino acids long. V lost 6 bases and J 5 bases, leaving 13 bases between the germline ends. The CDR3 DNA sequence: TGTGCCAGCAGTCTTAGGACACAAACTGAAGCTTTCTTT. This translates into CASSLRTQTEAFF.

The chain links TRBV4-3 to TRBJ2-5; D gene uncertain. The CDR3 covers 13 residues. Trimming cost V 1 base and J 3 bases, with 6 bases left between them. Germline CDR1 reads LGHNA; CDR2 reads YSLEER. The CDR3 DNA follows: TGCGCCAGCAGCCAAGCCGGTGAAGAGACCCAGTACTTC. Translated, it gives CASSQAGEETQYF.

The V and J genes are TRBV19 and TRBJ2-4; D gene unclear. Germline CDR1 is LNHDA and CDR2 is SQIVND (reference sequence). The V end lost 7 bases, the J end lost 0 bases, and 19 bases lay between the germline ends. The length of the CDR3 is 17 residues. CDR3 in DNA: TGTGCCAGTAAAGGCCCTCGAACTGAGCTAGCCAAAAACATTCAGTACTTC. The encoded protein is CASKGPRTELAKNIQYF.

The CDR3 DNA reads TGTGCCAGCAGCCGGCAGACAGCTAGCACAGATACGCAGTATTTT. Its protein is CASSRQTASTDTQYF. This sequence joins TRBV5-6 and TRBJ2-3, with D possibly TRBD1 on 5 matching bases. This CDR3 has 15 amino acids. Germline CDR1 reads SGHDT; CDR2 reads YYEEEE. Trimming removed 4 bases from V and 0 bases from J, with 12 bases in between.

This clone has more than one count but fewer than ten. V and J are TRBV6-6 and TRBJ2-3, with D perhaps TRBD2 (5 bases). Germline V gene lookup returns CDR1 MNHNY and CDR2 SVGAGI (reference sequence). V lost 4 bases, J lost 3 bases, and 17 bases lay in between. The CDR3 runs to 16 residues. Here the CDR3 reads CASSFGLLQKTDTQYF. CDR3 coding DNA: TGTGCCAGCAGTTTCGGACTTCTCCAAAAAACAGATACGCAGTATTTT.

The V call is TRBV28, the J call TRBJ1-5; D might be TRBD1 (5 bases). This CDR3 contains 17 residues. Trimming took off 3 bases at V and 3 bases at J, with 18 bases between the two ends. Germline CDR1 is MDHEN and CDR2 is SYDVKM. The CDR3 sequence is CASSFPLDSLPNQPQHF. The DNA of the CDR3 is TGTGCCAGCAGTTTCCCCCTAGACAGCCTCCCCAATCAGCCCCAGCATTTT. Using reference TRBV28 and TRBJ1-5 for the parts outside the CDR3, the full variable domain is DVKVTQSSRYLVKRTGEKVFLECVQDMDHENMFWYRQDPGLGLRLIYFSYDVKMKEKGDIPEGYSVSREKKERFSLILESASTNQTSMYLCASSFPLDSLPNQPQHFGDGTRLSIL.